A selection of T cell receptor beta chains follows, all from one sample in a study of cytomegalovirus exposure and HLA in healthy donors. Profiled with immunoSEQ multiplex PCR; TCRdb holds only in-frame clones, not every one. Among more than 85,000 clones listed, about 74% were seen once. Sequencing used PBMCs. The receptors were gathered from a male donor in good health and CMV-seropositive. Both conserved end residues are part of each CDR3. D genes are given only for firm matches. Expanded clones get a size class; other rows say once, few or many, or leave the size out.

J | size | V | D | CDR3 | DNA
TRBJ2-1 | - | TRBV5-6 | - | CASSSYDTFPYNEQFF | TGTGCCAGCAGCTCGTACGACACCTTCCCCTACAATGAGCAGTTCTTC
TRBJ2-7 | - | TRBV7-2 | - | CASSLAAGLSYEQYF | TGTGCCAGCAGCTTAGCGGCAGGGCTCTCCTACGAGCAGTACTTC
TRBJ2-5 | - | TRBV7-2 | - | CASSLNAGERETQYF | TGTGCCAGCAGCCTTAACGCAGGGGAGCGGGAGACCCAGTACTTC
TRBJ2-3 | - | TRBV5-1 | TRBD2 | CASSGGVAPTDTQYF | TGCGCCAGCAGCGGGGGGGTAGCCCCCACAGATACGCAGTATTTT
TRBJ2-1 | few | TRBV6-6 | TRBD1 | CASSYRTGAGEQFF | TGTGCCAGCAGTTACAGGACAGGGGCAGGGGAGCAGTTCTTC
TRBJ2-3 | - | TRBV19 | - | CASSIRWETDTQYF | TGTGCCAGTAGTATTAGGTGGGAGACAGATACGCAGTATTTT
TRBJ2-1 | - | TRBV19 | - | CASSIGLVYYNEQFF | TGTGCCAGTAGTATTGGACTGGTTTACTACAATGAGCAGTTCTTC
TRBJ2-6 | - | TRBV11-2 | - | CASSFRVGANVLTF | TGTGCCAGCAGCTTTCGGGTTGGGGCCAACGTCCTGACTTTC
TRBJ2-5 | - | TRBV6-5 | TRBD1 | CASSYSNTGVKTQYF | TGTGCCAGCAGTTACTCGAACACAGGGGTGAAGACCCAGTACTTC
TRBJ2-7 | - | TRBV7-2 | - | CASSLRDNYEQYF | TGTGCCAGCAGCTTACGGGATAACTACGAGCAGTACTTC